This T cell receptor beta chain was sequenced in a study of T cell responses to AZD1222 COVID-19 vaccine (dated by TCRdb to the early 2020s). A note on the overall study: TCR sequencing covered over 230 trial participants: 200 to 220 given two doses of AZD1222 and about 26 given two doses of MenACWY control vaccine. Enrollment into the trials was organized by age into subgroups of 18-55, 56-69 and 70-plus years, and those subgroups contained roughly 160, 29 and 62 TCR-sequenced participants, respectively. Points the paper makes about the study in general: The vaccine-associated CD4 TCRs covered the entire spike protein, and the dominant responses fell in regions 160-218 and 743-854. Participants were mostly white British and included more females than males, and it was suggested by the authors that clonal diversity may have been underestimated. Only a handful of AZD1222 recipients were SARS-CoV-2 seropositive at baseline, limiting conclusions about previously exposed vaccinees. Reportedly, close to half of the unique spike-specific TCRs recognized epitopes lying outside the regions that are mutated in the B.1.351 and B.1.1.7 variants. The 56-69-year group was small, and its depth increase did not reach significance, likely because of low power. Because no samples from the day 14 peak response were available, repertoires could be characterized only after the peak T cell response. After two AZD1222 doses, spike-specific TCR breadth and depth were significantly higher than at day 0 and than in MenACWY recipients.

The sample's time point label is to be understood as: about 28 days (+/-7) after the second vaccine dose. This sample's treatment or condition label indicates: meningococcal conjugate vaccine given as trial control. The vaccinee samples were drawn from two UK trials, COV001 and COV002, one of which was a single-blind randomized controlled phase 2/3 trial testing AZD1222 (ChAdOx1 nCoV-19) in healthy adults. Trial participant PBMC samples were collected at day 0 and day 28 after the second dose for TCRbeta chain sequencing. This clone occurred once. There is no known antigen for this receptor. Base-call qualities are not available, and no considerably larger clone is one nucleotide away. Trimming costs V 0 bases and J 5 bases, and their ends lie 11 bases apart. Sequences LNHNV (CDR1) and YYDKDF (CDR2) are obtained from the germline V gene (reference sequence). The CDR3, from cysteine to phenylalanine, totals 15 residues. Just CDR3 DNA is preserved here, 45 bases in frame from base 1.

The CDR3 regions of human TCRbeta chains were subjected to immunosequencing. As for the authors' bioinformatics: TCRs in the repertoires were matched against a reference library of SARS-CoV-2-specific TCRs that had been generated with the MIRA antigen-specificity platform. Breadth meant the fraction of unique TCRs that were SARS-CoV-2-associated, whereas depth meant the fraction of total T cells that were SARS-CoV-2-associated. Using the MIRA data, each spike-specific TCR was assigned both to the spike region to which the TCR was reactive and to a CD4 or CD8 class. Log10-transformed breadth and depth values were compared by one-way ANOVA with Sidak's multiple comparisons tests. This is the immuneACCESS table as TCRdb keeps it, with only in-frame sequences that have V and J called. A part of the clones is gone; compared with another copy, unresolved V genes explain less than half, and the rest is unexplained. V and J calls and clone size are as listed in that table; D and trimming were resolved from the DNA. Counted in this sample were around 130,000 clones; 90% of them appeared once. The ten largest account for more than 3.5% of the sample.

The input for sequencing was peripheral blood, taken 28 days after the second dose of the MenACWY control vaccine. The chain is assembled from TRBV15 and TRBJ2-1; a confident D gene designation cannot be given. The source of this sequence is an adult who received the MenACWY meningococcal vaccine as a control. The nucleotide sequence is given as TGTGCCACCAGCAGAGACTCGAGGAGAGACAATGAGCAGTTCTTC. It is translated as CATSRDSRRDNEQFF. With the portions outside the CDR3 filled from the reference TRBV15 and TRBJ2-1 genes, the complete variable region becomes DAMVIQNPRYQVTQFGKPVTLSCSQTLNHNVMYWYQQKSSQAPKLLFHYYDKDFNNEADTPDNFQSRRPNTSFCFLDIRSPGLGDTAMYLCATSRDSRRDNEQFFGPGTRLTVL.